This TCR beta chain was recorded in a study of T cell changes during pregnancy in multiple sclerosis. The junction had 5 bases not matched to a gene; V was cut back by 7 bases and J by 3 bases. Germline V gene lookup returns CDR1 SNHLY and CDR2 FYNNEI. This CDR3 comprises 13 residues. Profiling relied on immunoSEQ multiplex PCR, and the TCRdb table lists in-frame clones only, not all of them. The sample shows 45,000 to 55,000 clones, about 90% of them seen only once. The source material was peripheral blood, sampled in the first trimester of pregnancy. The sequence was obtained from a female donor with multiple sclerosis, enrolled in a pregnancy study. The chain uses TRBV2 and TRBJ1-1; the match to TRBD1 covers 7 bases. The chain's CDR3 is CASTTGAHTEAFF. The CDR3 DNA sequence: TGTGCCAGCACCACAGGGGCGCACACTGAAGCTTTCTTT.